Below, 5 T cell receptor beta chains from the same sample are listed, as sequenced in a study of cytomegalovirus exposure and HLA in healthy donors. Primers included in the PCR were 60 Vbeta and 13 Jbeta primers. Libraries were prepared by immunoSEQ multiplex PCR; TCRdb keeps only in-frame clonotypes and omits some of them. The table lists about 62,000 clones, around 87% of them singletons. Sequencing input: PBMCs. Receptor source: a man aged 18 to 35 in good health and CMV-seronegative.

This clone was seen a handful of times. This chain uses TRBV2 with TRBJ1-1, with unresolved D. Germline loops: CDR1 SNHLY, CDR2 FYNNEI. V gave up 6 bases and J gave up 14 bases, with 16 bases separating them. The CDR3 length is 11 residues. The CDR3 spells CASSQKASGFF. In DNA form, the CDR3 reads TGTGCCAGCAGCCAGAAGGCCTCGGGGTTCTTT.

The genes are TRBV5-4 and TRBJ2-7; D perhaps matches TRBD2 (5 bases). Trimming stripped 3 bases from V and 3 bases from J, with 13 bases between. Looked up from germline, CDR1 is SGHNT and CDR2 is YYREEE (reference sequence). The CDR3 is 14 amino acids. In nucleotides, the CDR3 is TGTGCCAGCAGCTCGGGATCTTCCCTCTACGAGCAGTACTTC. Translating gives CASSSGSSLYEQYF.

The chain joins TRBV28 to TRBJ1-3; D is ambiguous. The CDR3 is made up of 17 amino acids. Germline loops: CDR1 MDHEN, CDR2 SYDVKM. Trimming pared 5 bases from V and 0 bases from J, leaving 17 bases between. The CDR3 is CASSDIRAGSSGNTIYF. Written as DNA, the CDR3 is TGTGCCAGCAGTGACATCCGCGCAGGAAGCTCTGGAAACACCATATATTTT.

The gene calls are TRBV7-9 and TRBJ2-3; TRBD1 matches 9 bases. The CDR3 extends over 14 amino acids. Trimming cost V 5 bases and J 4 bases; bases outside gene matches: 4. The germline V gene encodes CDR1 SEHNR and CDR2 FQNEAQ (reference sequence). This CDR3 reads CASSPRTGADTQYF. The CDR3 DNA follows: TGTGCCAGCAGCCCCAGGACAGGGGCAGATACGCAGTATTTT.

This clone showed up just once. This sequence joins TRBV13 and TRBJ2-1; 9 nucleotides match TRBD2. This CDR3 spans 14 amino acids. Losses at the gene ends were 7 bases for V and 2 bases for J; bases not matched to a gene: 3. Germline CDR1 reads PRHDT; CDR2 reads FYEKMQ (reference sequence). The CDR3 loop reads CASTAGGPYNEQFF. In DNA, the CDR3 is TGTGCCAGCACGGCGGGGGGGCCCTACAATGAGCAGTTCTTC.